This T cell receptor (beta chain) was sequenced during a study of blood T cell repertoires in COVID-19. Study background: From T cells, B-cell-depleted T cells, or PBMCs came the material, which was cDNA or gDNA.

This CDR3 comprises 15 residues. Germline V lookup: CDR1 MNHEY, CDR2 SVGAGI. Trimming took 6 bases from V and 7 from J; bases not matched to a gene: 12. The data were produced by immunoSEQ multiplex PCR, yet TCRdb's version contains in-frame clones alone and is incomplete. The sample contains some 240,000 clones, 75% to 85% of which appear only once. Patients at the Seattle site were enrolled during active infection and followed longitudinally. Sequencing input: peripheral blood. This chain uses TRBV6-5 with TRBJ2-7; the match to TRBD1 covers 10 bases. The clonotype originates from a woman aged 70-85 years with COVID-19, enrolled during active disease. In nucleotides, the CDR3 is TGTGCCAGCAGCCTACCGGGACAGGGGACGTTAGAGCAGTACTTC. Translating it yields CASSLPGQGTLEQYF.